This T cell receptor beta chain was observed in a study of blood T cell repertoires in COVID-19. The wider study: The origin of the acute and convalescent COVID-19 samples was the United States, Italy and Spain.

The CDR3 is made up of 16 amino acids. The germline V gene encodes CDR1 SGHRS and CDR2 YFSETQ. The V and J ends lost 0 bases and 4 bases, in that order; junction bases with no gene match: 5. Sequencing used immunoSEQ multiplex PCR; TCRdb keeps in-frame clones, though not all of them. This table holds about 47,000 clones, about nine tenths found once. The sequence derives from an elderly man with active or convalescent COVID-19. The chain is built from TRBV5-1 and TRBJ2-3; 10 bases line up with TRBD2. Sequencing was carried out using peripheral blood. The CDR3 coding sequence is TGCGCCAGCAGCTTGGTGGTAGCGGGGGGCTCAGATACGCAGTATTTT. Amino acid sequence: CASSLVVAGGSDTQYF.